This TCR beta chain was observed in a study of human T cells and chemical hapten exposure. The overall study: Donors were sensitized with 2% DPC on the upper inner arm. General study results and limits: Expanded TCRs made up significantly more big CDR3 similarity clusters than controls did. DPC sensitization did not alter TCRs above 1 in 1000 frequency.

MiXCR was run by TCRdb on the RACE reads, yielding one entry per CDR3 protein. The sample holds 180,000 or so distinct CDR3 sequences, roughly 15% seen once. Time point given: patch test 1, 2 weeks after DPC sensitization. As for treatment: therapeutic diphenylcyclopropenone sensitization with weekly scalp DPC. This clonotype has a count of ten or more. Its specificity is not known. The source of this sequence is a young woman with alopecia areata. Some clones in this sample may be carry-over from other donors' samples. Sequenced material: whole blood, taken in connection with sensitization to the hapten diphenylcyclopropenone (DPC).

The CDR3 nucleotides read TGTGCCAGCAGCTTAGACGGGACAGGGGGCATGAAGCAGTTCTTC. This encodes CASSLDGTGGMKQFF. The rearrangement links TRBV5-4 to TRBJ2-1; the match to TRBD1 covers 12 bases. V trimming: 2 bases; J trimming: 11 bases; junction bases outside the gene matches: 8. CDR3 length: 15 amino acids. Germline assignment: CDR1 SGHNT and CDR2 YYREEE (reference sequence).